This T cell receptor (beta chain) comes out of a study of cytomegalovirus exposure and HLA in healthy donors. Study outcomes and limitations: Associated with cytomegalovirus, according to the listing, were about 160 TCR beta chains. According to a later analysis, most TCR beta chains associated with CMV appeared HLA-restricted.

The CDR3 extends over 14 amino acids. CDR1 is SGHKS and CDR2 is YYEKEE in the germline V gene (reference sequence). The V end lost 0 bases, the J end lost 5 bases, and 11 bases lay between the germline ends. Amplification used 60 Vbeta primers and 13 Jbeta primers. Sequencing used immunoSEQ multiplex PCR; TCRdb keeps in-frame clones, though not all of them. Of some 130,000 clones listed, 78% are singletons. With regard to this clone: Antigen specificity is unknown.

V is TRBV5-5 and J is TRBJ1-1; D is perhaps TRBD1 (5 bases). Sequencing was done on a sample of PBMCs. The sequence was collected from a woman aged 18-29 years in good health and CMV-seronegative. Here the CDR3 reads CASSLEGVTTEAFF. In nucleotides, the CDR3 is TGTGCCAGCAGCTTGGAAGGGGTGACTACTGAAGCTTTCTTT.